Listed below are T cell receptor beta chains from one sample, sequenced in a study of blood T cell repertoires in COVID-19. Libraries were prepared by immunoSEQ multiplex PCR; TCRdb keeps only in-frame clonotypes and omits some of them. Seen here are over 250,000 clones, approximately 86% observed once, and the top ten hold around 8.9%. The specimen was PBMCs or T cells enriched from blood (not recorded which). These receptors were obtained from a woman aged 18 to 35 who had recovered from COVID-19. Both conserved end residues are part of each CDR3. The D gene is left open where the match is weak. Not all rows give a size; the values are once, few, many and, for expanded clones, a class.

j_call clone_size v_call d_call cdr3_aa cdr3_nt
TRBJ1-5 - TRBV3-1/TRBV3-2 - CASSQDPSSNQPQHF TGTGCCAGCAGCCAAGATCCGAGTAGCAATCAGCCCCAGCATTTT
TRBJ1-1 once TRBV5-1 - CASSRTVDFTEAFF TGCGCCAGCAGCCGGACAGTCGACTTCACTGAAGCTTTCTTT
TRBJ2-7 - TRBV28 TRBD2 CASSPPGLAGKYEQYF TGTGCCAGCAGTCCCCCAGGACTAGCGGGGAAATACGAGCAGTACTTC
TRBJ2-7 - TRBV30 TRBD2 CAWRRRGIIGYEQYF TGTGCCTGGAGACGGCGGGGGATTATAGGATACGAGCAGTACTTC
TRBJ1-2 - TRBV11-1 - CASSTPSRELQF TGTGCCAGCAGCACACCCTCCCGGGAGCTACAATTC
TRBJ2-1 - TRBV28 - CASPKGGEQFF TGTGCCAGCCCTAAAGGAGGTGAGCAGTTCTTC
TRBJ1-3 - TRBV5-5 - CASSVTGFFGNTIYF TGTGCCAGCAGCGTTACAGGGTTCTTTGGAAACACCATATATTTT
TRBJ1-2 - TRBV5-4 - CASSLGGRREEGYTF TGTGCCAGCAGCTTGGGTGGACGGAGGGAAGAGGGCTACACCTTC
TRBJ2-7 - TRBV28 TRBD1 CASSASGTGREYEQYF TGTGCCAGCAGTGCGTCTGGGACAGGGAGGGAGTACGAGCAGTACTTC
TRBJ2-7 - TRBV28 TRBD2 CASVPGLAGLYEQYF TGTGCCAGCGTACCGGGACTAGCGGGGCTCTACGAGCAGTACTTC
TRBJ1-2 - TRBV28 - CATTGQGLNGYTF TGTGCCACCACCGGGCAGGGGCTGAATGGCTACACCTTC
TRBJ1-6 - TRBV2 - CASSEKDSKSLPLHF TGTGCCAGCAGTGAAAAGGACAGCAAAAGTTTGCCCCTCCACTTT
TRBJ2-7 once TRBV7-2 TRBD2 CASSSIAGGAYEQYF TGTGCCAGCAGCTCAATAGCGGGAGGGGCCTACGAGCAGTACTTC
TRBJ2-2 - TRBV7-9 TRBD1 CASSLGQGNTGELFF TGTGCCAGCAGCTTGGGACAGGGGAACACCGGGGAGCTGTTTTTT
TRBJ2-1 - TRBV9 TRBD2 CASSPSIAGNYNEQFF TGTGCCAGCAGCCCCTCAATAGCGGGAAACTACAATGAGCAGTTCTTC
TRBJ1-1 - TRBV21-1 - CASSKSKGYEGRWTEAFF TGTGCCAGCAGCAAAAGTAAGGGTTATGAGGGGAGGTGGACTGAAGCTTTCTTT
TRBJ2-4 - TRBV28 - CASSSILLRGIIQYF TGTGCCAGCAGTTCGATCTTGTTACGGGGGATCATTCAGTACTTC
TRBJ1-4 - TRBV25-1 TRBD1 CASSEPQGVLQKLFF TGTGCCAGCAGTGAACCCCAGGGGGTGTTACAAAAACTGTTTTTT
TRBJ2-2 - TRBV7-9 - CASSPRASHTGELFF TGTGCCAGCAGCCCACGAGCCTCCCACACCGGGGAGCTGTTTTTT
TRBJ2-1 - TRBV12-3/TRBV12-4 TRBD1 CASSQDRVNEQFF TGTGCCAGCAGCCAGGACAGGGTCAATGAGCAGTTCTTC
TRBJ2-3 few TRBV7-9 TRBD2 CASSPILVLAEHTDTQYF TGTGCCAGCAGCCCCATCCTTGTGCTAGCGGAACACACAGATACGCAGTATTTT
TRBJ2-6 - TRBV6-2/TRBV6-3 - CASSSGASGANVLTF TGTGCCAGCAGTTCTGGGGCCTCTGGGGCCAACGTCCTGACTTTC
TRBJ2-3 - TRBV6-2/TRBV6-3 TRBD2 CASSYVPSGDHTDTQYF TGTGCCAGCAGTTACGTGCCTAGCGGAGACCACACAGATACGCAGTATTTT
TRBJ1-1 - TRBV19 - CASSTTEAFF TGTGCCAGTAGTACGACTGAAGCTTTCTTT
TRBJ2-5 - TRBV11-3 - CASSFRGETQYF TGTGCCAGCAGCTTCAGGGGAGAGACCCAGTACTTC
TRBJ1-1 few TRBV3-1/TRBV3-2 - CASSQRQQLEAFF TGTGCCAGCAGCCAAAGACAGCAACTGGAAGCTTTCTTT
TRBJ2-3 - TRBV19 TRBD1 CATRGQISTDTQYF TGTGCCACCCGGGGACAGATTAGCACAGATACGCAGTATTTT
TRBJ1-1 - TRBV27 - CASSSGPPRAEAFF TGTGCCAGCAGTTCCGGACCTCCCAGGGCTGAGGCTTTCTTT
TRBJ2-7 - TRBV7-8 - CASSLGRKERLHF TGTGCCAGCAGCTTAGGGAGGAAGGAACGGTTACACTTC
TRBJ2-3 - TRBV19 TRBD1 CASSIGTGDADTQYF TGTGCCAGTAGTATAGGAACAGGGGATGCAGATACGCAGTATTTT
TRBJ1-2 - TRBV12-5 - CASGLRGEANSLAYGYTF TGTGCTAGTGGTTTAAGAGGAGAGGCAAATTCGTTGGCTTATGGCTACACCTTC
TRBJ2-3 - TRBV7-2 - CASSKVGRGDTQYF TGTGCCAGCAGCAAGGTCGGCCGGGGAGATACGCAGTATTTT
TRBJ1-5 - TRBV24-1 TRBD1 CATSVGTGDSNQPQHF TGTGCCACCAGTGTAGGGACAGGGGATAGCAATCAGCCCCAGCATTTT
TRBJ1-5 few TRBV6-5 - CASSDSPTGHQPQHF TGTGCCAGCAGTGACTCTCCGACAGGCCATCAGCCCCAGCATTTT
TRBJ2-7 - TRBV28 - CASSFRLYEQYF TGTGCCAGCAGTTTCAGGCTCTACGAGCAGTACTTC
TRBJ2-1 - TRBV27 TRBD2 CASRMTSGGSYNEQFF TGTGCCAGCAGAATGACTAGCGGGGGGTCCTACAATGAGCAGTTCTTC
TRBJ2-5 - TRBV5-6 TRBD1 CASSFGTGDGTQYF TGTGCCAGCAGCTTTGGGACAGGGGACGGGACCCAGTACTTC
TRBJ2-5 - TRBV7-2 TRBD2 CASSPLLSGGGTQYF TGTGCCAGCAGCCCCCTTCTCAGCGGGGGGGGGACCCAGTACTTC
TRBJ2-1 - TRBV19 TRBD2 CASSPGTSINEQFF TGTGCCAGTAGTCCTGGGACTAGCATAAATGAGCAGTTCTTC
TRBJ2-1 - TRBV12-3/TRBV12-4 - CASRLAYNEQFF TGTGCCAGCAGACTTGCCTACAATGAGCAGTTCTTC
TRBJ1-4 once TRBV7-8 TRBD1 CASSLGQGFILEEKLFF TGTGCCAGCAGCTTAGGACAGGGGTTCATTTTGGAGGAAAAACTGTTTTTT